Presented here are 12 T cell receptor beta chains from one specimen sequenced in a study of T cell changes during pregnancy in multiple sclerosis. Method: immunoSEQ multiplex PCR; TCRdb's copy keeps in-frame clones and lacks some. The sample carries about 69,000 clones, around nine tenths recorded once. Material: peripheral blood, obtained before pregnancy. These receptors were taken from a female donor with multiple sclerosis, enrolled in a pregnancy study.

DNA for the CDR3: TGTGCGGGGTCCAGGGAAGGTCCCCACGAGCAGTACTTC. Translated, it gives CAGSREGPHEQYF. The V call is TRBV30, the J call TRBJ2-7; a weak D match, TRBD1 (5 bases). The CDR3 contains 13 residues. Germline V gives CDR1 GTSNPN, CDR2 SVGIG (reference sequence).

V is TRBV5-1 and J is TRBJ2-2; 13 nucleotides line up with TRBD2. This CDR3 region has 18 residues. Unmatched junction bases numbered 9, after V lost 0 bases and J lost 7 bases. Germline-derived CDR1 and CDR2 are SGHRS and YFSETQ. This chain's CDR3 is CASSLVGLAGYGDGELFF. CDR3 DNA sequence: TGCGCCAGCAGCTTGGTGGGACTAGCGGGATACGGTGACGGGGAGCTGTTTTTT. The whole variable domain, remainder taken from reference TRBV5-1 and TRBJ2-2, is KAGVTQTPRYLIKTRGQQVTLSCSPISGHRSVSWYQQTPGQGLQFLFEYFSETQRNKGNFPGRFSGRQFSNSRSEMNVSTLELGDSALYLCASSLVGLAGYGDGELFFGEGSRLTVL.

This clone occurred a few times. The chain's CDR3 is CASQMRDGYEQYF. CDR3 bases: TGTGCCAGCCAAATGCGGGATGGCTACGAGCAGTACTTC. This rearrangement joins TRBV7-8 to TRBJ2-7; TRBD2 might be the D (6 bases). The CDR3 is 13 amino acids. Looked up from germline, CDR1 is SGHVS and CDR2 is FQNEAQ. Between the trimmed V and J ends, which lost 8 bases and 3 bases, there was a span of 14 bases.

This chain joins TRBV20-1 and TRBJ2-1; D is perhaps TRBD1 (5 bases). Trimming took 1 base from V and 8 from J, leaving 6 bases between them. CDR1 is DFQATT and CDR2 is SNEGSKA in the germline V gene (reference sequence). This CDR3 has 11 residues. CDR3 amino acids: CSARARDEQFF. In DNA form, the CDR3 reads TGCAGTGCTAGAGCCAGGGATGAGCAGTTCTTC.

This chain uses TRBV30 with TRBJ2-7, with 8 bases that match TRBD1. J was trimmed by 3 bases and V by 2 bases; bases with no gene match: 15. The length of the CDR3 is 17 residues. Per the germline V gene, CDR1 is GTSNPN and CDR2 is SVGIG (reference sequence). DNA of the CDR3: TGTGCCTGGAGTTCGGTTGGGACAGGCCCCCACTACTACGAGCAGTACTTC. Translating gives CAWSSVGTGPHYYEQYF.

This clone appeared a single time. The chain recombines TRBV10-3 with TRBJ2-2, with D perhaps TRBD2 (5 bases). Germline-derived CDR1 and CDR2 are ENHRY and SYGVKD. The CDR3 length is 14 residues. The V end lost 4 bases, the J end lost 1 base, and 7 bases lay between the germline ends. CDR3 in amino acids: CAISGSGNTGELFF. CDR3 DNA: TGTGCCATCAGTGGGAGCGGGAACACCGGGGAGCTGTTTTTT.

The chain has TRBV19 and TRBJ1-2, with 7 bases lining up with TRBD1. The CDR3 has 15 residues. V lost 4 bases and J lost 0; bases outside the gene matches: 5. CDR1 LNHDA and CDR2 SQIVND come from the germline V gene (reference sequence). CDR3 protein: CASSTAGTANYGYTF. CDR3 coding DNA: TGTGCCAGTAGTACTGCCGGGACAGCTAACTATGGCTACACCTTC.

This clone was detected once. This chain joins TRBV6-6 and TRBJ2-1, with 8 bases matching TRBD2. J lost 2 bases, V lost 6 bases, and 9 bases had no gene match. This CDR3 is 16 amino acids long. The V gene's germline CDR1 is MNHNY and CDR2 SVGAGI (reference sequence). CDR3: CASSASGRVTYNEQFF. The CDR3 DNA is TGTGCCAGCAGCGCGAGCGGGAGAGTAACCTACAATGAGCAGTTCTTC.

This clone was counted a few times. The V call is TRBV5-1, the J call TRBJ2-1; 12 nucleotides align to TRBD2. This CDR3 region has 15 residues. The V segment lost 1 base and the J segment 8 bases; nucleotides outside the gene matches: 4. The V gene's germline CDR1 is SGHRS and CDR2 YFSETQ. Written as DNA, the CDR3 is TGCGCCAGCAGCTTGACTAGCGGGGGGCAAGATGAGCAGTTCTTC. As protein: CASSLTSGGQDEQFF.

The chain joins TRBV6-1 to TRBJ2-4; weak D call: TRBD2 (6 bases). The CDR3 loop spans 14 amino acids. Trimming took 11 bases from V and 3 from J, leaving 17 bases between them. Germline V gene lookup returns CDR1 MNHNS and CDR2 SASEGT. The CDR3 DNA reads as TGTGCCTGGGGGGAGGTTAAGGGCAAAAACATTCAGTACTTC. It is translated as CAWGEVKGKNIQYF.

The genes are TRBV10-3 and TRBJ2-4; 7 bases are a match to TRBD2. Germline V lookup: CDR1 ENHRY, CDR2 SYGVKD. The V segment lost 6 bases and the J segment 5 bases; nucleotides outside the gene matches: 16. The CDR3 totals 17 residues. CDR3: CAISWGGDSAPQNIQYF. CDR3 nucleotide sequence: TGTGCCATCAGCTGGGGGGGGGACTCCGCCCCCCAAAACATTCAGTACTTC.

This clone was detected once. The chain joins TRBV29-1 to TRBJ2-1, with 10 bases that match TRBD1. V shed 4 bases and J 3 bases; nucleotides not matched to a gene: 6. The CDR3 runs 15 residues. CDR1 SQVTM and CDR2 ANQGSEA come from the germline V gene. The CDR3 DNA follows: TGCAGCGTTGCGCCGGGACAGGGGCACTACAATGAGCAGTTCTTC. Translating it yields CSVAPGQGHYNEQFF.